This T cell receptor (beta chain) comes out of a study of Ad26.COV2.S vaccination and SARS-CoV-2 variants. Germline V CDR1 and CDR2: SGHAT, FQNNGV. V lost 5 bases and J 5 bases, leaving 9 bases between the germline ends. CDR3 length: 12 amino acids. Regarding treatment: about 20 received Ad26.COV2.S at low or high dose, single or two shots; about 5 received placebo; per-sample allocation not given. Samples were taken on day 63 after the first vaccine or placebo injection. Method: immunoSEQ multiplex PCR; TCRdb's copy keeps in-frame clones and lacks some. The sample includes about 350,000 clones, 70% to 90% of them seen just once.

The sequence was collected from a person between 18 and 65 years old who received the Ad26.COV2.S COVID-19 vaccine or a placebo. V gene TRBV11-2 combines with J gene TRBJ1-2; a weak D match, TRBD1 (6 bases). This sample comprised peripheral blood, obtained in a trial of Ad26.COV2.S vaccine versus placebo. CDR3 amino acids: CASSPGQYGYTF. As DNA, the CDR3 is TGTGCCAGCAGCCCCGGACAGTATGGCTACACCTTC.